This T cell receptor (beta chain) was identified during a study of blood T cell repertoires in COVID-19. Study in general: Donors in the United States, Italy and Spain gave samples during acute or convalescent COVID-19.

Participant-reported clinical history was the basis for cohort assignment. Sequenced by immunoSEQ multiplex PCR; TCRdb stores in-frame clones only, minus some. The sample has around 250,000 clones, about 91% seen once. The sample holds one count of this clone. This receptor was identified in a middle-aged man who had been exposed to COVID-19. Sequenced: PBMCs or T cells enriched from blood (not recorded which).

This CDR3 reads CASRGETDTQYF. The DNA of the CDR3 is TGTGCCAGCAGGGGAGAAACAGATACGCAGTATTTT. V is TRBV6-5 and J is TRBJ2-3; perhaps TRBD2 as D (5 bases). This CDR3 spans 12 amino acids. The ends were cut back, 6 bases at V and 3 bases at J, with 7 bases in the middle. The germline CDR1 and CDR2 sequences are MNHEY and SVGAGI.